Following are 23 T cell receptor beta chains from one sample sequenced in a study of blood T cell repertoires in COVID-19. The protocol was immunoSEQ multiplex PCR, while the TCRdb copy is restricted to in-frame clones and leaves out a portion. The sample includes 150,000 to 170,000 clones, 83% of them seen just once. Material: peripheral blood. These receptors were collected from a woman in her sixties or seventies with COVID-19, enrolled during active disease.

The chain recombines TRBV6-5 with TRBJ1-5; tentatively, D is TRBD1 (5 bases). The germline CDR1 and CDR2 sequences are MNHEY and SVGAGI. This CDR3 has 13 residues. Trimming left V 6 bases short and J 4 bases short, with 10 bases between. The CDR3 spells CASSLQVNQPQHF. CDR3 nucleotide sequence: TGTGCCAGCAGCCTACAGGTTAATCAGCCCCAGCATTTT.

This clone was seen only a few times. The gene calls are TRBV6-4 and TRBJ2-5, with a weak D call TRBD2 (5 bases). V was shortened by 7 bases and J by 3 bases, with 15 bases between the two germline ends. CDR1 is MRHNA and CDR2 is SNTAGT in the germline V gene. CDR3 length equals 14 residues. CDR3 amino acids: CASKTRRQKETQYF. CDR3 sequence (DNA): TGTGCCAGCAAAACTAGGCGGCAAAAAGAGACCCAGTACTTC.

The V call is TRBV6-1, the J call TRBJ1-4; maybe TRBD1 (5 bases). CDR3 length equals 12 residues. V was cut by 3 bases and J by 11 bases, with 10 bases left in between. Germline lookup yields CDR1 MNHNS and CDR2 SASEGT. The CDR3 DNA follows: TGTGCCAGCAGTGATATGGGGGGGAAACTGTTTTTT. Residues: CASSDMGGKLFF.

CDR3 in amino acids: CASTQVRGENTEAFF. The CDR3 nucleotides are TGTGCCAGCACCCAAGTCCGGGGAGAGAACACTGAAGCTTTCTTT. The V and J genes are TRBV2 and TRBJ1-1; D unresolved. There are 15 residues in the CDR3. Trimming left V 7 bases short and J 1 base short, with 16 bases between. CDR1 is SNHLY and CDR2 is FYNNEI in the germline V gene.

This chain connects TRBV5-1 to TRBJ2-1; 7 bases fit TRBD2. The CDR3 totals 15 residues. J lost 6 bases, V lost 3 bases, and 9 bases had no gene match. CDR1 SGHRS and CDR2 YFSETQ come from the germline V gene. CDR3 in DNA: TGCGCCAGCAGCTCGTCACGGGGGGTTGTCAATGAGCAGTTCTTC. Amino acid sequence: CASSSSRGVVNEQFF.

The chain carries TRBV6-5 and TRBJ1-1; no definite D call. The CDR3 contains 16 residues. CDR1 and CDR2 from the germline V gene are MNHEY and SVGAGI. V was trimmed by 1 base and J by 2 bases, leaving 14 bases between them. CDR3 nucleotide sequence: TGTGCCAGCAGTTACTGGAGCTCTCGGGGAAACACTGAAGCTTTCTTT. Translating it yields CASSYWSSRGNTEAFF.

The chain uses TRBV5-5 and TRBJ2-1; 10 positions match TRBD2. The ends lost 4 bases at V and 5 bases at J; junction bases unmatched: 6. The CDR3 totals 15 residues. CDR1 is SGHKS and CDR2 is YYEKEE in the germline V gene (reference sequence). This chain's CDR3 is CASSPRTSGDNEQFF. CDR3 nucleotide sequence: TGTGCCAGCAGCCCCAGGACTAGCGGAGACAATGAGCAGTTCTTC.

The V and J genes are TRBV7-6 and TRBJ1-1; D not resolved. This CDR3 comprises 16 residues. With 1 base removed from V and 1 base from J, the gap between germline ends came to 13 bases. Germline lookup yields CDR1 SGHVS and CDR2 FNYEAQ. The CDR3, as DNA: TGTGCCAGCAGCTTAGGGGCAGGCACATCGAACACTGAAGCTTTCTTT. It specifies CASSLGAGTSNTEAFF.

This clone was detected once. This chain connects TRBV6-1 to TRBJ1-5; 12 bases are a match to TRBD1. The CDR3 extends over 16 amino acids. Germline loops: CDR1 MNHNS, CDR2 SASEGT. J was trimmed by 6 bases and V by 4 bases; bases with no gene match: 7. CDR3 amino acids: CASSVGTGGLGQPQHF. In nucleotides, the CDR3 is TGTGCCAGCAGTGTTGGGACAGGGGGCTTAGGTCAGCCCCAGCATTTT.

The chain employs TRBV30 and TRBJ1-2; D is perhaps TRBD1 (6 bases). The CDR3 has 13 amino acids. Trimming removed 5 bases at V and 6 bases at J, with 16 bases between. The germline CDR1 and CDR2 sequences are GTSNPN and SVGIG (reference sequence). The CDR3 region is CAWSTGRRDGYTF. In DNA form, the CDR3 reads TGTGCCTGGTCGACAGGTCGTCGGGATGGCTACACCTTC.

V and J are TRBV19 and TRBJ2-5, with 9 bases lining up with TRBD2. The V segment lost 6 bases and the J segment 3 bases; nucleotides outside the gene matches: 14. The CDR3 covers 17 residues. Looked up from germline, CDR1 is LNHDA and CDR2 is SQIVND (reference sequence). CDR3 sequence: CASRGVGLAGSKETQYF. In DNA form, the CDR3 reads TGTGCCAGTAGGGGGGTGGGGCTAGCGGGAAGTAAAGAGACCCAGTACTTC.

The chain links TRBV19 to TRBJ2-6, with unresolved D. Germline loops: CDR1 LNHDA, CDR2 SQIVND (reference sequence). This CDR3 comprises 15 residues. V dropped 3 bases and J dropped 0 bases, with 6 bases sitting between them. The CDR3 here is CASSMWSSGANVLTF. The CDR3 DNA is TGTGCCAGTAGTATGTGGAGCTCTGGGGCCAACGTCCTGACTTTC.

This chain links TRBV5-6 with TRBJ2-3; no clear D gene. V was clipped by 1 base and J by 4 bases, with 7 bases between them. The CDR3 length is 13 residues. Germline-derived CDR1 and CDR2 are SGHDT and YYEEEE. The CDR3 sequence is CASSLNAADTQYF. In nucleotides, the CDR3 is TGTGCCAGCAGCTTGAACGCGGCAGATACGCAGTATTTT.

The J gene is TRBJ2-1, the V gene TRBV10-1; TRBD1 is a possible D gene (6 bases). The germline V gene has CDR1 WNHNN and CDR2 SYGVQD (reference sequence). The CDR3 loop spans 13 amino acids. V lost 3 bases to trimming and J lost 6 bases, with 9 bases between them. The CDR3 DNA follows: TGCGCCAGCAGTGACCAGGGGCGCAATGAGCAGTTCTTC. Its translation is CASSDQGRNEQFF.

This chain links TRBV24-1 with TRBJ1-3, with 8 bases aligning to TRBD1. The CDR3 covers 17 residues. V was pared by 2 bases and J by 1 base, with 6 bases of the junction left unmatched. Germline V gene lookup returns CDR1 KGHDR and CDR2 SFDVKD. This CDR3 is CATSDSRTGPSGNTIYF. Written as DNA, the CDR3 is TGTGCCACCAGTGATTCCAGGACAGGGCCTTCTGGAAACACCATATATTTT.

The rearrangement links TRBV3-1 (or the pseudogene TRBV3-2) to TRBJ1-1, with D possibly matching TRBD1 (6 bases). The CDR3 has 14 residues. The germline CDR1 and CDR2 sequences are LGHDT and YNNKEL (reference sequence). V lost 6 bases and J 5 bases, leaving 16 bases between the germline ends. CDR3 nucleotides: TGTGCCAGCAGTCAGGGGCGCCAACGAACTGAAGCTTTCTTT. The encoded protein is CASSQGRQRTEAFF.

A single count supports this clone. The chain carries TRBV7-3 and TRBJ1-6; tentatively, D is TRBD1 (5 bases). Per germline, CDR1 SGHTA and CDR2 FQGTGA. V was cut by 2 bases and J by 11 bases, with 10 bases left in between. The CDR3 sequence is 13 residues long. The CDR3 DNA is TGTGCCAGCAGCTTATCGGGGGGTCCACCCCTCCACTTT. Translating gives CASSLSGGPPLHF.

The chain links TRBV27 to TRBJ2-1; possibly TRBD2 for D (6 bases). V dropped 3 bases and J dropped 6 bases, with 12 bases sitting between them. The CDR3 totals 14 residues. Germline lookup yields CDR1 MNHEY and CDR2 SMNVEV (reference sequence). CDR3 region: CASSFRGGGNEQFF. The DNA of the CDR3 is TGTGCCAGCAGTTTCCGGGGAGGAGGCAATGAGCAGTTCTTC.

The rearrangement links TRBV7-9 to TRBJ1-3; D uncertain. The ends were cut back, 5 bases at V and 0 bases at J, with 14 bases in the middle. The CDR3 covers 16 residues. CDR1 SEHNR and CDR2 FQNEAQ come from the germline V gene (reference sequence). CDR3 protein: CASSPPAAISGNTIYF. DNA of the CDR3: TGTGCCAGCAGCCCCCCCGCGGCAATCTCTGGAAACACCATATATTTT.

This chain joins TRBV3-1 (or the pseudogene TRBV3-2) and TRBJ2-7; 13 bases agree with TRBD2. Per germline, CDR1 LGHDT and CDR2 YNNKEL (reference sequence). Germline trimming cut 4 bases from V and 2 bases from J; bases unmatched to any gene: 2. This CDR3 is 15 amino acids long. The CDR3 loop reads CASSLGLAGAYEQYF. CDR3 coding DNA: TGTGCCAGCAGCCTTGGACTAGCGGGGGCCTACGAGCAGTACTTC.

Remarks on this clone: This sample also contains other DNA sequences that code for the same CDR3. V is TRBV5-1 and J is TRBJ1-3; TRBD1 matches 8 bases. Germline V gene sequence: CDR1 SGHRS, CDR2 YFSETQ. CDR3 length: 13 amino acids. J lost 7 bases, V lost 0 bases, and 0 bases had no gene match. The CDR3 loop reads CASSLGQGNTIYF. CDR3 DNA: TGCGCCAGCAGCTTGGGACAGGGGAACACCATATATTTT.

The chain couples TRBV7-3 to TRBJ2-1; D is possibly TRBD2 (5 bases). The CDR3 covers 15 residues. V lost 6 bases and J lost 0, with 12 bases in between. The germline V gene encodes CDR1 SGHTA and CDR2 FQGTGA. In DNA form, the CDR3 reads TGTGCCAGCAGGCTAGCTAGGAGCTCCTACAATGAGCAGTTCTTC. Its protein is CASRLARSSYNEQFF.

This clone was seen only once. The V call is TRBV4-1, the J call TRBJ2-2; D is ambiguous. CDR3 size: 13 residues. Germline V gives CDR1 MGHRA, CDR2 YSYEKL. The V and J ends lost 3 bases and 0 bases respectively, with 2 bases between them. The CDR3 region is CASSHTNTGELFF. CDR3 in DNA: TGCGCCAGCAGCCACACGAACACCGGGGAGCTGTTTTTT.